The 29 T cell receptor beta chains reported below all come from one sample, sequenced in a study of blood T cell repertoires in COVID-19. The table came from immunoSEQ multiplex PCR; TCRdb's copy has only in-frame clones and leaves some out. The sample shows about 140,000 clones, about 80% of them seen only once. What was sequenced was PBMCs or T cells enriched from blood (not recorded which). The receptors were sampled from a man aged 50-59 years in a cohort exposed to, infected with or recovered from COVID-19 (not recorded which).

This sequence joins TRBV9 and TRBJ2-3, with TRBD2 matching over 7 bases. V was clipped by 4 bases and J by 0 bases; unmatched bases: 8. The CDR3 has 16 amino acids. Germline assignment: CDR1 SGDLS and CDR2 YYNGEE. The CDR3 DNA reads TGTGCCAGCAGCCCCGCCGGGACTATAAGCACAGATACGCAGTATTTT. It yields the protein CASSPAGTISTDTQYF.

The rearrangement links TRBV29-1 to TRBJ1-2; TRBD1 is a possible D gene (5 bases). CDR1 SQVTM and CDR2 ANQGSEA come from the germline V gene. There are 12 residues in the CDR3. V lost 7 bases and J 4 bases, leaving 13 bases between the germline ends. The DNA of the CDR3 is TGCAGCGGCCTTCACAGGATCTATGGCTACACCTTC. Translated, it gives CSGLHRIYGYTF. Looking up the rest from reference TRBV29-1 and TRBJ1-2 gives the full variable domain: SAVISQKPSRDICQRGTSLTIQCQVDSQVTMMFWYRQQPGQSLTLIATANQGSEATYESGFVIDKFPISRPNLTFSTLTVSNMSPEDSSIYLCSGLHRIYGYTFGSGTRLTVV.

The rearrangement links TRBV5-6 to TRBJ2-3, with 12 bases fitting TRBD2. The CDR3 sequence is 16 residues long. Germline V gene lookup returns CDR1 SGHDT and CDR2 YYEEEE. V lost 4 bases and J lost 3; bases outside the gene matches: 6. CDR3 nucleotides: TGTGCCAGCAGCATCGGACTAGCGGGGATGACAGATACGCAGTATTTT. Protein product: CASSIGLAGMTDTQYF.

V gene TRBV30 combines with J gene TRBJ2-3; D uncertain. The ends were cut back, 2 bases at V and 6 bases at J, with 12 bases in the middle. CDR3 length: 13 residues. Germline CDR1 and CDR2: GTSNPN and SVGIG (reference sequence). CDR3 bases: TGTGCCTGGAGTTCCAGTCGTAAGGATACGCAGTATTTT. Translation: CAWSSSRKDTQYF.

The V gene is TRBV9, the J gene TRBJ2-3; 8 nucleotides align to TRBD2. V was pared by 4 bases and J by 4 bases, with 5 bases of the junction left unmatched. Germline assignment: CDR1 SGDLS and CDR2 YYNGEE. The CDR3 spans 14 residues. As DNA, the CDR3 is TGTGCCAGCAGCTCCGGGGGGGCCCCAGATACGCAGTATTTT. Its translation is CASSSGGAPDTQYF.

The chain joins TRBV5-6 to TRBJ2-1; D is ambiguous. Germline V gene lookup returns CDR1 SGHDT and CDR2 YYEEEE. V lost 4 bases and J lost 5, with 4 bases in between. CDR3 length: 11 residues. CDR3: CASSVDNEQFF. The CDR3 bases are TGTGCCAGCAGCGTAGACAATGAGCAGTTCTTC.

This sequence joins TRBV9 and TRBJ1-2; D may be TRBD1 (5 bases). The V end was cut by 0 bases, the J end by 8 bases, with 20 bases between. The CDR3 consists of 16 residues. Germline-derived CDR1 and CDR2 are SGDLS and YYNGEE. The CDR3 loop reads CASSVASGLLLEGYTF. DNA of the CDR3: TGTGCCAGCAGCGTAGCATCGGGACTCTTACTTGAGGGCTACACCTTC.

This clone was picked up a small number of times. V is TRBV29-1 and J is TRBJ2-2; 8 nucleotides agree with TRBD2. The CDR3 contains 14 residues. CDR1 is SQVTM and CDR2 is ANQGSEA in the germline V gene. Germline trimming cut 3 bases from V and 4 bases from J; bases unmatched to any gene: 4. The CDR3 sequence: CSVEDGRGTGELFF. CDR3 nucleotides: TGCAGCGTTGAGGACGGGAGGGGCACCGGGGAGCTGTTTTTT.

The chain uses TRBV10-2 and TRBJ1-2; a possible D gene is TRBD1 (6 bases). CDR1 is WSHSY, CDR2 SAAADI, per germline. Trimming shortened V by 6 bases and J by 7 bases, and 15 bases separated the two germline ends. The CDR3 has 13 residues. CDR3 residues: CASSTGKKGGYTF. The CDR3, as DNA: TGCGCCAGCAGCACAGGGAAGAAGGGTGGCTACACCTTC.

This CDR3 reads CASSNPTSGSVYNEQFF. DNA of the CDR3: TGTGCCAGTAGTAACCCGACTAGCGGGAGTGTATACAATGAGCAGTTCTTC. The chain joins TRBV19 to TRBJ2-1, with 12 bases matching TRBD2. This CDR3 comprises 17 residues. The germline gives CDR1 LNHDA, CDR2 SQIVND (reference sequence). With V trimmed by 4 bases and J by 4 bases, 8 bases remained unmatched.

The rearrangement joins TRBV6-5 to TRBJ2-7; 10 nucleotides agree with TRBD1. This CDR3 is 15 amino acids long. CDR1 MNHEY and CDR2 SVGAGI come from the germline V gene. With 7 bases clipped from V and 6 bases from J, the junction kept 12 bases outside the gene matches. CDR3 coding DNA: TGTGCCAGCACACTCCAACCCGGGACAGGGGTCGAGCAGTACTTC. It encodes CASTLQPGTGVEQYF.

V usage is TRBV30 and J usage is TRBJ2-3; a possible D gene is TRBD2 (6 bases). The V end was cut by 1 base, the J end by 6 bases, with 11 bases between. Germline CDR1 is GTSNPN and CDR2 is SVGIG (reference sequence). The length of the CDR3 is 13 residues. For the CDR3, the DNA is TGTGCCTGGAGTGGCCAGGAGGGGGATACGCAGTATTTT. Protein product: CAWSGQEGDTQYF.

The gene calls are TRBV5-1 and TRBJ1-1, with D hard to call. The CDR3 has 15 residues. V lost 0 bases and J lost 3, with 12 bases in between. From germline, CDR1 is SGHRS and CDR2 YFSETQ. The CDR3 here is CASSLDRYYDTEAFF. For the CDR3, the DNA is TGCGCCAGCAGCTTGGATCGGTACTACGACACTGAAGCTTTCTTT.

This chain connects TRBV4-1 to TRBJ1-1; D possibly corresponds to TRBD1 (6 bases). V was cut by 4 bases and J by 0 bases, with 9 bases left in between. The CDR3 extends over 14 amino acids. Germline V gene lookup returns CDR1 MGHRA and CDR2 YSYEKL. The CDR3: CASSPDRLNTEAFF. The CDR3 DNA follows: TGCGCCAGCAGCCCGGACAGATTGAACACTGAAGCTTTCTTT.

The rearrangement joins TRBV7-2 to TRBJ2-1; 10 nucleotides match TRBD2. V gave up 3 bases and J gave up 0 bases; unmatched junction bases: 2. The CDR3 totals 16 residues. Germline CDR1 SGHTA, CDR2 FQGNSA. Here the CDR3 reads CASSFKRGGSYNEQFF. The CDR3 DNA follows: TGTGCCAGCAGCTTCAAGCGGGGGGGCTCCTACAATGAGCAGTTCTTC. The entire variable domain, with the rest obtained from reference TRBV7-2 and TRBJ2-1, is as follows: GAGVSQSPSNKVTEKGKDVELRCDPISGHTALYWYRQSLGQGLEFLIYFQGNSAPDKSGLPSDRFSAERTGGSVSTLTIQRTQQEDSAVYLCASSFKRGGSYNEQFFGPGTRLTVL.

This chain links TRBV27 with TRBJ2-1; 7 nucleotides agree with TRBD2. Looked up from germline, CDR1 is MNHEY and CDR2 is SMNVEV (reference sequence). The CDR3 contains 17 residues. J gave up 0 bases and V 4 bases, and 9 bases lay outside the gene matches. For the CDR3, the DNA is TGTGCCAGCAGTTCATGGGGACTAACTAGCTCCTACAATGAGCAGTTCTTC. Its protein is CASSSWGLTSSYNEQFF.

The chain combines TRBV3-1 (or the pseudogene TRBV3-2) with TRBJ2-1; 8 bases match TRBD2. The CDR3 covers 13 residues. V shed 5 bases and J 9 bases; nucleotides not matched to a gene: 6. Germline V gene sequence: CDR1 LGHDT, CDR2 YNNKEL (reference sequence). CDR3 sequence: CASSSIGGGEQFF. The CDR3 DNA reads TGTGCCAGCAGCTCAATCGGGGGGGGTGAGCAGTTCTTC.

This clone occurred a few times. The chain links TRBV7-9 to TRBJ1-6, with 7 bases that match TRBD1. With 2 bases clipped from V and 2 bases from J, the junction kept 0 bases outside the gene matches. CDR3 length: 15 amino acids. The germline V gene encodes CDR1 SEHNR and CDR2 FQNEAQ (reference sequence). The CDR3 DNA reads as TGTGCCAGCAGCTTAAGGGGGCCCTATAATTCACCCCTCCACTTT. Its protein is CASSLRGPYNSPLHF.

With respect to this clone: Other nucleotide sequences from this sample produce the same CDR3. The rearrangement joins TRBV18 to TRBJ2-5; 7 bases are a match to TRBD1. V was clipped by 4 bases and J by 1 base; unmatched bases: 0. Looked up from germline, CDR1 is KGHSH and CDR2 is LQKENI. This CDR3 comprises 13 residues. CDR3 amino acids: CASSRDSQETQYF. The DNA of the CDR3 is TGTGCCAGCTCACGGGACAGCCAAGAGACCCAGTACTTC.

This sequence joins TRBV28 and TRBJ1-6; D is uncertain. CDR3 length equals 14 residues. V dropped 3 bases and J dropped 0 bases, with 3 bases sitting between them. CDR1 and CDR2 from the germline V gene are MDHEN and SYDVKM. As DNA, the CDR3 is TGTGCCAGCAGTTTGAGCTCCTATAATTCACCCCTCCACTTT. The encoded protein is CASSLSSYNSPLHF.

V and J are TRBV24-1 and TRBJ2-2; a possible D gene is TRBD1 (5 bases). The CDR3 length is 15 residues. Germline values: CDR1 KGHDR, CDR2 SFDVKD. V gave up 4 bases and J gave up 5 bases, with 13 bases separating them. This chain's CDR3 is CATSDSTEGTGELFF. Written as DNA, the CDR3 is TGTGCCACCAGTGACTCGACAGAAGGGACCGGGGAGCTGTTTTTT.

V and J are TRBV6-5 and TRBJ2-1; 8 bases are a match to TRBD2. CDR1 and CDR2 (germline): MNHEY, SVGAGI. This CDR3 has 16 amino acids. J gave up 2 bases and V 0 bases, and 3 bases lay outside the gene matches. The CDR3 region is CASSYSPAGAYNEQFF. CDR3 bases: TGTGCCAGCAGTTACTCGCCAGCGGGGGCCTACAATGAGCAGTTCTTC.

This clone was recorded once. The chain is built from TRBV24-1 and TRBJ2-5; TRBD2 agrees at 8 bases. The CDR3 is made up of 16 amino acids. After removal of 1 base from V and 1 base from J, the junction contained 4 bases not matched to a gene. The germline CDR1 and CDR2 sequences are KGHDR and SFDVKD. The CDR3 nucleotides are TGTGCCACCAGTGATTTTGGTAGCGGGACCCAAGAGACCCAGTACTTC. Translated, it gives CATSDFGSGTQETQYF.

The chain joins TRBV5-1 to TRBJ2-7; 8 positions match TRBD2. The CDR3 runs 13 residues. The V gene end was trimmed by 2 bases and the J gene end by 2 bases; junction bases not matched to a gene: 0. The germline gives CDR1 SGHRS, CDR2 YFSETQ. The CDR3 bases are TGCGCCAGCAGCTTCGGGGGGGCCTACGAGCAGTACTTC. It yields the protein CASSFGGAYEQYF. The full variable domain, its missing parts supplied by reference TRBV5-1 and TRBJ2-7, is KAGVTQTPRYLIKTRGQQVTLSCSPISGHRSVSWYQQTPGQGLQFLFEYFSETQRNKGNFPGRFSGRQFSNSRSEMNVSTLELGDSALYLCASSFGGAYEQYFGPGTRLTVT.

This sequence joins TRBV7-9 and TRBJ1-2, with D tentatively TRBD1 (5 bases). Germline CDR1 is SEHNR and CDR2 is FQNEAQ (reference sequence). V was trimmed by 0 bases and J by 2 bases, leaving 7 bases between them. The CDR3 extends over 14 amino acids. The CDR3 DNA reads as TGTGCCAGCAGCTTAGCAGGGGCCAACTATGGCTACACCTTC. Protein sequence: CASSLAGANYGYTF.

The V call is TRBV6-5, the J call TRBJ1-1; D uncertain. CDR1 and CDR2 (germline): MNHEY, SVGAGI. The V gene lost 6 bases and the J gene lost 1 base, with 12 bases spanning the gap. This CDR3 spans 14 amino acids. The CDR3 DNA is TGTGCCAGCAGGGCCTGGGAGACGAACACTGAAGCTTTCTTT. Encoded protein: CASRAWETNTEAFF.

The chain couples TRBV28 to TRBJ1-1, with D hard to call. V shed 3 bases and J shed 1 base, with 6 bases lying between them. CDR1 and CDR2 (germline): MDHEN, SYDVKM. This CDR3 comprises 13 residues. CDR3 bases: TGTGCCAGCAGTTTCCGCAGGAACACTGAAGCTTTCTTT. Protein sequence: CASSFRRNTEAFF.

The gene calls are TRBV7-9 and TRBJ1-1, with D perhaps matching TRBD1 (5 bases). The CDR3 has 13 amino acids. Germline V gives CDR1 SEHNR, CDR2 FQNEAQ (reference sequence). V lost 2 bases to trimming and J lost 5 bases, with 9 bases between them. The CDR3 sequence is CASSLLSGTEAFF. The CDR3 DNA is TGTGCCAGCAGCTTATTGTCAGGGACTGAAGCTTTCTTT. The full variable domain, completed using reference TRBV7-9 and TRBJ1-1, is DTGVSQNPRHKITKRGQNVTFRCDPISEHNRLYWYRQTLGQGPEFLTYFQNEAQLEKSRLLSDRFSAERPKGSFSTLEIQRTEQGDSAMYLCASSLLSGTEAFFGQGTRLTVV.

This rearrangement joins TRBV5-4 to TRBJ2-7; 7 nucleotides agree with TRBD2. Trimming took 0 bases from V and 5 from J; bases not matched to a gene: 8. This CDR3 contains 15 residues. CDR1 is SGHNT, CDR2 YYREEE, per germline (reference sequence). CDR3 nucleotides: TGTGCCAGCAGCTTGGACCGCGGGGGTGTCAACGAGCAGTACTTC. Translating gives CASSLDRGGVNEQYF.